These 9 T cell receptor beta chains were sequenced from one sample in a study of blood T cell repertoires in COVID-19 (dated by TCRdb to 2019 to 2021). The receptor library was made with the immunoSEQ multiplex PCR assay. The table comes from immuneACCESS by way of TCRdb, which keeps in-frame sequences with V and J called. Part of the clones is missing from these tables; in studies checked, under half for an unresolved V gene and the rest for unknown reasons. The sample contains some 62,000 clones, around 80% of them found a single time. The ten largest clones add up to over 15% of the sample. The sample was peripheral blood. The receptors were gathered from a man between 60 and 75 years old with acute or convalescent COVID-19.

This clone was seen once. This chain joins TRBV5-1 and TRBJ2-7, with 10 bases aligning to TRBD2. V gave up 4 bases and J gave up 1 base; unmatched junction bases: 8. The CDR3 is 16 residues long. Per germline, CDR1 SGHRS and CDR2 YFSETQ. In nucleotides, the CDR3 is TGCGCCAGCAGCATCCAACTAGCGGGATCTTCCTACGAGCAGTACTTC. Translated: CASSIQLAGSSYEQYF. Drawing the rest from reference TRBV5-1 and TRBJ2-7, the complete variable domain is KAGVTQTPRYLIKTRGQQVTLSCSPISGHRSVSWYQQTPGQGLQFLFEYFSETQRNKGNFPGRFSGRQFSNSRSEMNVSTLELGDSALYLCASSIQLAGSSYEQYFGPGTRLTVT.

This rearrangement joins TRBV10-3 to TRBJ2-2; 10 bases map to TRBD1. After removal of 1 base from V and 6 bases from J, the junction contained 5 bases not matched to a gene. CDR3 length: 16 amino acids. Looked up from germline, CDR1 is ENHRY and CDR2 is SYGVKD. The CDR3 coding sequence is TGTGCCATCAGTGAGTTGGGGACAGGGGCCGCCGGGGAGCTGTTTTTT. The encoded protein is CAISELGTGAAGELFF.

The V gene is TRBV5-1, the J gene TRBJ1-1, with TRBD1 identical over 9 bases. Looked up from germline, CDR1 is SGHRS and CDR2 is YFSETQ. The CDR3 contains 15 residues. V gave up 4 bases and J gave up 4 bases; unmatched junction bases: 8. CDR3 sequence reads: CASSGDRVAGTEAFF. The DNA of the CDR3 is TGCGCCAGCAGCGGGGACAGGGTCGCAGGCACTGAAGCTTTCTTT.

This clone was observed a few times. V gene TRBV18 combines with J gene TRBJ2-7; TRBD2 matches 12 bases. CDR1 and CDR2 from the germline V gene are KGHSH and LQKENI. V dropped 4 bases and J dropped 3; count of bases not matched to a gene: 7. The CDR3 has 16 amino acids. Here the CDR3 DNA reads TGTGCCAGCTCACAACGGACTAGCGGGGACTTCTACGAGCAGTACTTC. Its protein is CASSQRTSGDFYEQYF.

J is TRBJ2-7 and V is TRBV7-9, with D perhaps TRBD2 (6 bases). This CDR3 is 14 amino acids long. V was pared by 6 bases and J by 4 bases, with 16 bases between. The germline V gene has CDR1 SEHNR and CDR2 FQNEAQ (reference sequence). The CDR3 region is CASRRDSILYEQYF. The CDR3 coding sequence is TGTGCCAGCAGAAGGGACTCGATCTTATACGAGCAGTACTTC.

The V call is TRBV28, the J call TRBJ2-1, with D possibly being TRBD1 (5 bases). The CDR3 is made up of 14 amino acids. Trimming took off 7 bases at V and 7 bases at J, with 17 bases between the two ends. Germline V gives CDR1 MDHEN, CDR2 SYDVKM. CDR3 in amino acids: CASTEQGVWNEQFF. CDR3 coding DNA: TGTGCCAGCACGGAGCAGGGTGTTTGGAATGAGCAGTTCTTC.

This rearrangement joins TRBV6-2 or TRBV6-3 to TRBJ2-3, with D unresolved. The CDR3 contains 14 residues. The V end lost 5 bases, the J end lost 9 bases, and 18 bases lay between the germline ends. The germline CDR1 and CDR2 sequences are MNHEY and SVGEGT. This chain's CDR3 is CASSASVVEKTQYF. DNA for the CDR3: TGTGCCAGCAGTGCATCGGTGGTTGAAAAAACGCAGTATTTT.

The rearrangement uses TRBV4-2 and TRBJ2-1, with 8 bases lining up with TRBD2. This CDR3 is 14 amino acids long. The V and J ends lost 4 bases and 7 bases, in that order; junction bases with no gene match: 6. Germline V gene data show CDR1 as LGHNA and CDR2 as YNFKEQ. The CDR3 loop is CASSLSGSRNEQFF. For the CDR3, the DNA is TGTGCCAGCAGCCTAAGCGGGAGCAGGAATGAGCAGTTCTTC.

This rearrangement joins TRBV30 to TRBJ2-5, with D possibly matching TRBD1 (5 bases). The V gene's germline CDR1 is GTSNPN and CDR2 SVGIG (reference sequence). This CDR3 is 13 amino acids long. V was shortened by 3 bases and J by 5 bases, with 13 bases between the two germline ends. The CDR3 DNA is TGTGCCTGGAGCAATCAGGGTGCTGAGACCCAGTACTTC. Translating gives CAWSNQGAETQYF.